The rows below give T cell receptor beta chains drawn from one sample of a study of regulatory T cells in long-lasting Graves disease. TCRdb processed the multiplex PCR reads anew with MiXCR; each CDR3 protein has one entry. The sample contains more than 650,000 distinct CDR3 sequences, around 30% of which appear only once. The material was peripheral blood mononuclear cells (PBMCs), obtained when the disease was refractory, from a patient treated with antithyroid drugs. These TCRs come from a female donor with Graves disease. Both conserved end residues are part of each CDR3. The order of the fields is clone size, V gene, J gene, D gene, CDR3 length, CDR3 DNA, CDR3 protein. D genes are given only for firm matches. Not every row has a clone size; where given, it reads once, few, many or a size class.

size: many
V: TRBV27
J: TRBJ1-1
D: TRBD1
length: 15
DNA: TGTGCCAGCAGTCCCAGTTACAGGGGGCAGGATGAAGCTTTCTTT
CDR3: CASSPSYRGQDEAFF

size: few
V: TRBV20-1
J: TRBJ1-2
D: TRBD1
length: 14
DNA: TGCAGTGTTGTACCGGGACAGGGGGGCTATGGCTACACCTTC
CDR3: CSVVPGQGGYGYTF

size: once
V: TRBV6-2/TRBV6-3
J: TRBJ1-3
D: NA
length: 16
DNA: TGTGCCAGCAGTCCCCAGGTCGGGAAAAGGGGAAACACCATATATTTT
CDR3: CASSPQVGKRGNTIYF

size: few
V: TRBV7-9
J: TRBJ2-5
D: NA
length: 14
DNA: TGTGCCAGCAGCTTGGTGGGAGCATTGGAGACCCAGTACTTC
CDR3: CASSLVGALETQYF

size: few
V: TRBV12-3/TRBV12-4
J: TRBJ1-2
D: NA
length: 14
DNA: TGTGCCAGCACTATAAACAGGGCTAACTATGGCTACACCTTC
CDR3: CASTINRANYGYTF

size: NA
V: TRBV7-4
J: TRBJ2-2
D: NA
length: 15
DNA: TGTGCCAGCAGCCAGGGGCAGTTCGGCACCGGGGAGCTGTTTTTT
CDR3: CASSQGQFGTGELFF

size: NA
V: TRBV2
J: TRBJ1-3
D: NA
length: 14
DNA: TGTGCCAGCATACTGGAATGGACTGGAAACACCATATATTTT
CDR3: CASILEWTGNTIYF

size: NA
V: TRBV27
J: TRBJ1-2
D: NA
length: 18
DNA: TGTGCCAGCAGTGCCCTCTCCCCGGGGCTGGGGGCAGACTATGGCTACACCTTC
CDR3: CASSALSPGLGADYGYTF

size: many
V: TRBV12-3/TRBV12-4
J: TRBJ2-7
D: TRBD2
length: 13
DNA: TGTGCCAGCAGTCTAGCGGCCTCCTACGAGCAGTACTTC
CDR3: CASSLAASYEQYF

size: many
V: TRBV12-3/TRBV12-4
J: TRBJ1-2
D: NA
length: 12
DNA: TGTGCCAGCAGTTTTACTAACTATGGCTACACCTTC
CDR3: CASSFTNYGYTF

size: NA
V: TRBV6-1
J: TRBJ2-3
D: TRBD2
length: 16
DNA: TGTGCCAGCAGCACCGGGACTAGCGGGAGAACAGATACGCAGTATTTT
CDR3: CASSTGTSGRTDTQYF